Below, 29 T cell receptor beta chains from the same sample are listed, as sequenced in a study of T cells in Graves' hyperthyroidism and ophthalmopathy. Regions amplified from RNA transcripts were the TCR beta CDR3 regions. HTBI primers were the set used in a first-round RT-PCR of the TCR CDR3. TCRdb analysed the multiplex PCR reads with MiXCR anew, one entry per CDR3 protein. The repertoire includes fewer than 650,000 distinct CDR3 sequences, around 14% of them detected once, and roughly 7% sits in the top ten. The specimen sequenced was blood. The receptors here all came from a woman younger than 30 with Graves' ophthalmopathy.

The V call is TRBV7-3, the J call TRBJ2-1; 10 bases are a match to TRBD2. The V gene's germline CDR1 is SGHTA and CDR2 FQGTGA. V lost 5 bases, J lost 5 bases, and 6 bases stayed unmatched. The CDR3 contains 15 residues. The CDR3 bases are TGTGCCAGCAGCCAACGGACTAGCGGAGACAATGAGCAGTTCTTC. This translates into CASSQRTSGDNEQFF.

This clonotype occurred many times. J is TRBJ2-2 and V is TRBV7-9; D perhaps matches TRBD2 (6 bases). CDR1 and CDR2 from the germline V gene are SEHNR and FQNEAQ (reference sequence). Trimming left V 1 base short and J 2 bases short, with 11 bases between. This CDR3 comprises 16 residues. CDR3 sequence (DNA): TGTGCCAGCAGCTTAGTGAGGACTACTAACACCGGGGAGCTGTTTTTT. Amino acids: CASSLVRTTNTGELFF.

Ten or more counts support this clonotype. This chain uses TRBV7-2 with TRBJ1-2; TRBD1 is a possible D gene (6 bases). CDR1 is SGHTA, CDR2 FQGNSA, per germline. Trimming shortened V by 4 bases and J by 5 bases, and 17 bases separated the two germline ends. There are 15 residues in the CDR3. CDR3 amino acids: CASSSVEGGLYGYTF. CDR3 DNA sequence: TGTGCCAGCAGCTCCGTAGAGGGGGGCCTGTATGGCTACACCTTC.

This clonotype was recorded at least ten times. This sequence joins TRBV12-3 or TRBV12-4 and TRBJ2-3, with 9 positions matching TRBD1. The V segment lost 6 bases and the J segment 4 bases; nucleotides outside the gene matches: 8. The CDR3 spans 15 residues. The CDR3 bases are TGTGCCAGCAGCTTGACTACAGGGGGCCCAGATACGCAGTATTTT. Protein product: CASSLTTGGPDTQYF.

In this sample, this clonotype turned up many times. The V gene is TRBV27, the J gene TRBJ2-7; 13 nucleotides match TRBD2. The CDR3 has 15 amino acids. Germline values: CDR1 MNHEY, CDR2 SMNVEV (reference sequence). V was clipped by 5 bases and J by 0 bases; unmatched bases: 1. CDR3 DNA: TGTGCCAGCAGTAGACTAGCGGGAGGCTCCTACGAGCAGTACTTC. It translates to CASSRLAGGSYEQYF.

Ten or more counts support this clonotype. The chain couples TRBV7-3 to TRBJ2-1; 12 bases agree with TRBD2. Germline V CDR1 and CDR2: SGHTA, FQGTGA. The V and J ends lost 4 bases and 8 bases, in that order; junction bases with no gene match: 6. The CDR3 has 15 amino acids. The CDR3 is CASSSLAGGPYEQFF. The DNA of the CDR3 is TGTGCCAGCAGCTCCCTAGCGGGAGGGCCCTATGAGCAGTTCTTC. Full variable domain (outside the CDR3, taken from reference TRBV7-3 and TRBJ2-1): GAGVSQTPSNKVTEKGKYVELRCDPISGHTALYWYRQSLGQGPEFLIYFQGTGAADDSGLPNDRFFAVRPEGSVSTLKIQRTERGDSAVYLCASSSLAGGPYEQFFGPGTRLTVL.

This clonotype was seen many times. The chain links TRBV27 to TRBJ2-1, with 15 bases lining up with TRBD2. The CDR3 covers 19 residues. Trimming cost V 6 bases and J 0 bases; bases outside gene matches: 9. Germline CDR1 is MNHEY and CDR2 is SMNVEV (reference sequence). CDR3 loop: CASRPGLAGGGSSYNEQFF. For the CDR3, the DNA is TGTGCCAGCAGGCCGGGACTAGCGGGAGGCGGGAGCTCCTACAATGAGCAGTTCTTC.

This clonotype showed up just a few times. The rearrangement links TRBV30 to TRBJ2-7, with 8 bases lining up with TRBD2. Germline-derived CDR1 and CDR2 are GTSNPN and SVGIG (reference sequence). The CDR3 totals 15 residues. The V gene end was trimmed by 2 bases and the J gene end by 4 bases; junction bases not matched to a gene: 10. The CDR3 loop reads CAWSSRGASGYEQYF. The CDR3 region has the DNA TGTGCCTGGAGTTCCAGAGGGGCTAGCGGGTACGAGCAGTACTTC.

This clonotype was seen only a few times. J is TRBJ1-2 and V is TRBV24-1, with TRBD1 matching 8 bases. The CDR3 runs to 17 residues. V shed 2 bases, J shed 3 bases, and the junction held 10 bases outside the gene matches. Germline V gene sequence: CDR1 KGHDR, CDR2 SFDVKD. CDR3 coding DNA: TGTGCCACCAGTGATTCCATGGGGGACAGGACGGACTATGGCTACACCTTC. It specifies CATSDSMGDRTDYGYTF.

This clonotype appeared a few times. The V gene is TRBV14, the J gene TRBJ1-4; D remains ambiguous. The ends were cut back, 3 bases at V and 5 bases at J, with 16 bases in the middle. Germline values: CDR1 SGHDN, CDR2 FVKESK. This CDR3 has 16 residues. CDR3 loop: CASSHGSLYRNEKLFF. CDR3 sequence (DNA): TGTGCCAGCAGCCACGGTTCCCTGTATAGGAATGAAAAACTGTTTTTT.

The chain links TRBV7-9 to TRBJ2-5, with TRBD2 matching 10 bases. This CDR3 is built from 16 residues. Germline-derived CDR1 and CDR2 are SEHNR and FQNEAQ (reference sequence). The V gene end was trimmed by 5 bases and the J gene end by 5 bases; junction bases not matched to a gene: 11. The CDR3 coding sequence is TGTGCCAGCAGCCCCGTGAGCGGGGGGGGTTGGGAGACCCAGTACTTC. Translation: CASSPVSGGGWETQYF.

The chain recombines TRBV20-1 with TRBJ2-7; D might be TRBD1 or TRBD2, each matching 5 bases. In germline, CDR1 is DFQATT, CDR2 SNEGSKA (reference sequence). V lost 3 bases, J lost 2 bases, and 11 bases lay in between. This CDR3 is built from 13 residues. CDR3: CSARGDRAYEQYF. CDR3 bases: TGCAGTGCTAGGGGGGATCGGGCCTACGAGCAGTACTTC.

This clonotype came up many times. The chain links TRBV7-3 to TRBJ2-1; 11 bases map to TRBD2. V dropped 3 bases and J dropped 7; count of bases not matched to a gene: 5. The CDR3 covers 15 residues. The germline gives CDR1 SGHTA, CDR2 FQGTGA. The DNA of the CDR3 is TGTGCCAGCAGCTTCGGGACTAGCGGAATGAATGAGCAGTTCTTC. This translates into CASSFGTSGMNEQFF.

A few counts support this clonotype. The rearrangement joins TRBV27 to TRBJ2-7, with 11 bases identical to TRBD2. Germline CDR1 reads MNHEY; CDR2 reads SMNVEV (reference sequence). The CDR3 spans 16 residues. The V and J ends lost 0 bases and 6 bases, in that order; junction bases with no gene match: 7. CDR3 bases: TGTGCCAGCAGTTTATCGCTAGCGGGAGGTTTGGGCGAGCAGTACTTC. This codes for CASSLSLAGGLGEQYF.

This clonotype was counted ten times or more. This chain connects TRBV7-3 to TRBJ1-1; D is unresolved. The CDR3 spans 13 residues. Germline CDR1 and CDR2: SGHTA and FQGTGA. Between the trimmed V and J ends, which lost 1 base and 1 base, there was a span of 4 bases. The CDR3, as DNA: TGTGCCAGCAGCTTAAGTCAGAACACTGAAGCTTTCTTT. Translated: CASSLSQNTEAFF.

The rearrangement joins TRBV4-1 to TRBJ2-7, with TRBD2 matching 11 bases. Unmatched junction bases numbered 14, after V lost 4 bases and J lost 6 bases. This CDR3 contains 17 residues. Germline V gives CDR1 MGHRA, CDR2 YSYEKL. CDR3 residues: CASSRGISGRASGEQYF. DNA of the CDR3: TGCGCCAGCAGCCGGGGGATTAGCGGGAGGGCCTCGGGCGAGCAGTACTTC.

This clonotype came up many times. The V and J genes are TRBV2 and TRBJ1-6, with D possibly matching TRBD1 (6 bases). Trimming shortened V by 0 bases and J by 7 bases, and 10 bases separated the two germline ends. There are 15 residues in the CDR3. The germline V gene has CDR1 SNHLY and CDR2 FYNNEI. The CDR3 sequence is CASSEALRGNSPLHF. Written as DNA, the CDR3 is TGTGCCAGCAGTGAAGCGCTTAGGGGGAATTCACCCCTCCACTTT.

This clonotype showed up many times. This rearrangement joins TRBV7-9 to TRBJ2-7; D not certain. The CDR3 extends over 14 amino acids. Germline values: CDR1 SEHNR, CDR2 FQNEAQ (reference sequence). The V gene lost 2 bases and the J gene lost 6 bases, with 14 bases spanning the gap. The CDR3 DNA reads TGTGCCAGCAGCTTATCGGCAGTAGGCCTCGAGCAGTACTTC. It codes for CASSLSAVGLEQYF.

This clonotype was counted only a few times. V gene TRBV9 combines with J gene TRBJ1-6, with 9 bases aligning to TRBD1. Trimming took 0 bases from V and 8 from J; bases not matched to a gene: 6. The length of the CDR3 is 16 residues. Germline V gene lookup returns CDR1 SGDLS and CDR2 YYNGEE. DNA for the CDR3: TGTGCCAGCAGCGTAGAACCGGGACAGGGTGATTCACCCCTCCACTTT. Encoded protein: CASSVEPGQGDSPLHF.

This clonotype was seen repeatedly, ten times or more. The V gene is TRBV7-2, the J gene TRBJ1-5, with unresolved D. The CDR3 length is 14 residues. Trimming removed 1 base at V and 3 bases at J, with 7 bases between. Germline lookup yields CDR1 SGHTA and CDR2 FQGNSA. The CDR3 nucleotides read TGTGCCAGCAGCTTAGAGGTCCCCAATCAGCCCCAGCATTTT. Protein: CASSLEVPNQPQHF.

This clonotype was picked up many times. The V and J genes are TRBV10-3 and TRBJ1-1; weak D call: TRBD1 (5 bases). The CDR3 totals 15 residues. CDR1 and CDR2 from the germline V gene are ENHRY and SYGVKD. V lost 4 bases and J lost 1, with 13 bases in between. The CDR3 bases are TGTGCCATCAGTGTCGACAGTACTGCGAACACTGAAGCTTTCTTT. It specifies CAISVDSTANTEAFF.

Concerning this clonotype itself: Sequence at one end of the junction differs from germline and may be a read error. CDR3 sequence: CTSSLQGARDTEAFF. The CDR3 DNA follows: TGTACCAGCTCACTTCAGGGGGCGCGGGACACTGAAGCTTTCTTT. The rearrangement links TRBV18 to TRBJ1-1; 8 bases line up with TRBD1. This CDR3 comprises 15 residues. CDR1 is KGHSH and CDR2 is LQKENI in the germline V gene.

At least ten counts were recorded for this clonotype. The chain couples TRBV7-2 to TRBJ2-1; TRBD2 agrees at 8 bases. Germline values: CDR1 SGHTA, CDR2 FQGNSA. V shed 2 bases, J shed 7 bases, and the junction held 7 bases outside the gene matches. This CDR3 contains 15 residues. CDR3 DNA sequence: TGTGCCAGCAGCTTACGGGAGGGCCGCCAGAATGAGCAGTTCTTC. Amino acids: CASSLREGRQNEQFF.

This clonotype was seen ten or more times. This sequence joins TRBV9 and TRBJ2-7; TRBD2 is a possible D gene (6 bases). Per germline, CDR1 SGDLS and CDR2 YYNGEE. The length of the CDR3 is 13 residues. V lost 4 bases to trimming and J lost 2 bases, with 10 bases between them. CDR3 sequence: CASSSGDTYEQYF. The CDR3 DNA is TGTGCCAGCAGCTCGGGAGACACCTACGAGCAGTACTTC.

In its sample, this clonotype was seen many times. The rearrangement uses TRBV24-1 and TRBJ1-2; 8 positions match TRBD1. The germline CDR1 and CDR2 sequences are KGHDR and SFDVKD. J lost 1 base, V lost 3 bases, and 9 bases had no gene match. CDR3 length: 17 amino acids. This CDR3 reads CATSDPTSGGSNYGYTF. CDR3 DNA: TGTGCCACCAGTGATCCAACCTCAGGGGGCAGTAACTATGGCTACACCTTC.

This clonotype appeared many times. This chain links TRBV3-1 with TRBJ2-7, with D hard to call. V was shortened by 1 base and J by 1 base, with 8 bases between the two germline ends. Germline V gives CDR1 LGHDT, CDR2 YNNKEL (reference sequence). This CDR3 contains 14 residues. The DNA of the CDR3 is TGTGCCAGCAGCCAAGCCCCGACGTCCTACGAGCAGTACTTC. Amino acids: CASSQAPTSYEQYF.

This sequence joins TRBV28 and TRBJ1-4; D is unresolved. V lost 4 bases and J 0 bases, leaving 9 bases between the germline ends. This CDR3 region has 15 residues. CDR1 MDHEN and CDR2 SYDVKM come from the germline V gene. CDR3 nucleotide sequence: TGTGCCAGCAGTTCACAGCAATCAACTAATGAAAAACTGTTTTTT. This translates into CASSSQQSTNEKLFF.

This clonotype has at least ten counts. CDR3 region: CASSLTRGSGSYNEQFF. The CDR3 DNA sequence: TGTGCCAGCAGTTTAACGAGGGGATCTGGCTCCTACAATGAGCAGTTCTTC. The rearrangement joins TRBV12-3 or TRBV12-4 to TRBJ2-1; either TRBD1 or TRBD2 may fit D (5 bases each). The CDR3 has 17 residues. V was clipped by 2 bases and J by 0 bases, with 14 bases between them.

This clonotype was seen many times. CDR3 sequence reads: CASSLGLTNVLTF. CDR3 DNA: TGTGCCAGCAGTCTGGGACTTACCAACGTCCTGACTTTC. The chain has TRBV27 and TRBJ2-6, with D perhaps TRBD2 (6 bases). Trimming stripped 5 bases from V and 8 bases from J, with 10 bases between. The V gene's germline CDR1 is MNHEY and CDR2 SMNVEV (reference sequence). The CDR3 contains 13 residues. The complete variable domain, with remaining parts taken from reference TRBV27 and TRBJ2-6, reads EAQVTQNPRYLITVTGKKLTVTCSQNMNHEYMSWYRQDPGLGLRQIYYSMNVEVTDKGDVPEGYKVSRKEKRNFPLILESPSPNQTSLYFCASSLGLTNVLTFGAGSRLTVL.